The 29 T cell receptor beta chains given below trace back to one sample, sequenced in a study of T cells after posttransplantation cyclophosphamide. Profiled with immunoSEQ multiplex PCR; TCRdb holds only in-frame clones, not every one. The repertoire consists of more than 5,500 clones, with around 84% occurring once and the leading ten covering 20% to 25%. Cyclophosphamide on days +3 and +4 followed busulfan-fludarabine conditioning and a marrow graft. The source material was PBMCs, sampled after allogeneic stem cell transplant with posttransplant cyclophosphamide. The receptors originated from a female patient in her forties or fifties who received an allogeneic stem cell transplant from a related donor, was CMV-positive, and had no GVHD. Part of the T cell pool may stem from the graft donor.

The chain links TRBV9 to TRBJ2-2; no clear D gene. This CDR3 is 16 amino acids long. Germline lookup yields CDR1 SGDLS and CDR2 YYNGEE. V lost 2 bases and J 6 bases, leaving 17 bases between the germline ends. Written as DNA, the CDR3 is TGTGCCAGCAGCGTCCGAGCCGAACCGGGTTCCGGGGAGCTGTTTTTT. Translation: CASSVRAEPGSGELFF.

By share, this clone ranks as large. V and J are TRBV19 and TRBJ2-7; D is unresolved. The CDR3 contains 14 residues. Germline values: CDR1 LNHDA, CDR2 SQIVND (reference sequence). V lost 3 bases and J lost 1, with 10 bases in between. CDR3 amino acids: CASSIVGWSYEQYF. For the CDR3, the DNA is TGTGCCAGTAGTATTGTTGGCTGGTCCTACGAGCAGTACTTC.

The gene calls are TRBV11-1 and TRBJ2-6, with D tentatively TRBD1 (7 bases). With 5 bases removed from V and 1 base from J, the gap between germline ends came to 12 bases. The CDR3 spans 16 residues. Germline CDR1 reads SGHAT; CDR2 reads FQDESV (reference sequence). This CDR3 is CASSGGGRSGANVLTF. CDR3 nucleotides: TGTGCCAGCAGCGGAGGGGGCCGATCTGGGGCCAACGTCCTGACTTTC.

This chain links TRBV5-5 with TRBJ1-2, with D possibly matching TRBD1 (5 bases). CDR1 SGHKS and CDR2 YYEKEE come from the germline V gene (reference sequence). Trimming removed 3 bases at V and 3 bases at J, with 15 bases between. This CDR3 has 15 amino acids. The CDR3 reads CASSYSQGSDYGYTF. CDR3 nucleotides: TGTGCCAGCAGCTATTCTCAGGGTTCAGACTATGGCTACACCTTC. The full variable domain, its missing parts supplied by reference TRBV5-5 and TRBJ1-2, is DAGVTQSPTHLIKTRGQQVTLRCSPISGHKSVSWYQQVLGQGPQFIFQYYEKEERGRGNFPDRFSARQFPNYSSELNVNALLLGDSALYLCASSYSQGSDYGYTFGSGTRLTVV.

The chain recombines TRBV6-5 with TRBJ2-3; 9 bases align to TRBD2. CDR3 length: 13 residues. The V gene's germline CDR1 is MNHEY and CDR2 SVGAGI. Trimming removed 6 bases from V and 3 bases from J; junction bases left unmatched: 1. The CDR3 DNA follows: TGTGCCAGCAGACTAGCGGGTACAGATACGCAGTATTTT. It translates to CASRLAGTDTQYF.

This clone showed up just a few times. The chain is built from TRBV6-5 and TRBJ1-4; 7 bases map to TRBD1. CDR1 is MNHEY and CDR2 is SVGAGI in the germline V gene. The V segment lost 4 bases and the J segment 4 bases; nucleotides outside the gene matches: 3. The CDR3 has 14 amino acids. CDR3 sequence (DNA): TGTGCCAGCAGTTTTACAGGGGATAATGAAAAACTGTTTTTT. It encodes CASSFTGDNEKLFF.

The V call is TRBV10-2, the J call TRBJ1-2; TRBD1 aligns across 10 bases. CDR1 and CDR2 (germline): WSHSY, SAAADI. The CDR3 length is 15 residues. The junction had 7 bases not matched to a gene; V was cut back by 3 bases and J by 6 bases. The CDR3 is CASSDLPGTGDGYTF. CDR3 sequence (DNA): TGCGCCAGCAGTGACCTTCCCGGGACAGGGGATGGCTACACCTTC.

The chain links TRBV28 to TRBJ2-1, with TRBD1 matching 9 bases. Per the germline V gene, CDR1 is MDHEN and CDR2 is SYDVKM. The CDR3 is 15 amino acids. After removal of 6 bases from V and 5 bases from J, the junction contained 8 bases not matched to a gene. DNA of the CDR3: TGTGCCAGCAGCTCACGGGACAGGGCCCACAATGAGCAGTTCTTC. Its translation is CASSSRDRAHNEQFF. Combining the CDR3 with reference TRBV28 and TRBJ2-1 gives the whole variable domain DVKVTQSSRYLVKRTGEKVFLECVQDMDHENMFWYRQDPGLGLRLIYFSYDVKMKEKGDIPEGYSVSREKKERFSLILESASTNQTSMYLCASSSRDRAHNEQFFGPGTRLTVL.

The chain has TRBV15 and TRBJ2-1; D possibly corresponds to TRBD2 (6 bases). Germline CDR1 reads LNHNV; CDR2 reads YYDKDF (reference sequence). V was shortened by 5 bases and J by 10 bases, with 15 bases between the two germline ends. This CDR3 has 13 amino acids. The CDR3 loop is CATSVDPEGEQFF. CDR3 DNA: TGTGCCACCAGCGTCGACCCGGAGGGCGAGCAGTTCTTC.

V gene TRBV19 combines with J gene TRBJ2-2; unclear D gene. This CDR3 is 14 amino acids long. V lost 2 bases to trimming and J lost 4 bases, with 8 bases between them. Germline CDR1 is LNHDA and CDR2 is SQIVND (reference sequence). Here the CDR3 reads CASSIPVPTGELFF. Written as DNA, the CDR3 is TGTGCCAGTAGTATACCGGTTCCCACCGGGGAGCTGTTTTTT.

This clone was detected only a few times. The gene calls are TRBV19 and TRBJ2-5; D is possibly TRBD2 (6 bases). Germline CDR1 reads LNHDA; CDR2 reads SQIVND (reference sequence). The CDR3 has 12 residues. Trimming took off 6 bases at V and 4 bases at J, with 9 bases between the two ends. In nucleotides, the CDR3 is TGTGCCAGTAGCCCGGGAGTAGAGACCCAGTACTTC. Amino acids: CASSPGVETQYF.

The V gene is TRBV4-2, the J gene TRBJ2-7; 7 bases line up with TRBD1. The CDR3 is 15 residues long. V lost 4 bases and J lost 2; bases outside the gene matches: 8. The germline V gene has CDR1 LGHNA and CDR2 YNFKEQ. CDR3 sequence (DNA): TGTGCCAGCAGCCCCGCGGAGACAGGGACCTACGAGCAGTACTTC. Translating it yields CASSPAETGTYEQYF.

The rearrangement joins TRBV7-6 to TRBJ1-5; 10 bases match TRBD1. V dropped 5 bases and J dropped 6; count of bases not matched to a gene: 4. The germline V gene has CDR1 SGHVS and CDR2 FNYEAQ. The CDR3 is 14 residues long. CDR3 nucleotides: TGTGCCAGCAGCCGGACAGGGGGTGGTCAGCCCCAGCATTTT. Residues: CASSRTGGGQPQHF.

Here the CDR3 DNA reads TGTGCCAGCAGCTTGGGACTAGCGGGAGAGCGGGAGCAGTACTTC. Translated: CASSLGLAGEREQYF. V usage is TRBV7-3 and J usage is TRBJ2-7; 14 bases line up with TRBD2. The germline gives CDR1 SGHTA, CDR2 FQGTGA. The CDR3 spans 15 residues. V trimming: 3 bases; J trimming: 7 bases; junction bases outside the gene matches: 5.

The chain has TRBV7-6 and TRBJ2-4; D may be TRBD2 (6 bases). The V and J ends lost 1 base and 0 bases respectively, with 10 bases between them. CDR1 is SGHVS, CDR2 FNYEAQ, per germline. This CDR3 has 16 residues. CDR3 DNA: TGTGCCAGCAGCTTAGAGCCGGGACTAGCCAAAAACATTCAGTACTTC. Amino acids: CASSLEPGLAKNIQYF. Looking up the rest from reference TRBV7-6 and TRBJ2-4 gives the full variable domain: GAGVSQSPRYKVTKRGQDVALRCDPISGHVSLYWYRQALGQGPEFLTYFNYEAQQDKSGLPNDRFSAERPEGSISTLTIQRTEQRDSAMYRCASSLEPGLAKNIQYFGAGTRLSVL.

This clone was seen a single time. V gene TRBV4-1 combines with J gene TRBJ2-7; D is perhaps TRBD1 (5 bases). Trimming removed 2 bases at V and 2 bases at J, with 10 bases between. Looked up from germline, CDR1 is MGHRA and CDR2 is YSYEKL. This CDR3 comprises 14 residues. The CDR3 DNA follows: TGCGCCAGCAGCCAACAGATAGGGGCCTACGAGCAGTACTTC. It specifies CASSQQIGAYEQYF.

The rearrangement joins TRBV5-1 to TRBJ2-1; TRBD2 matches 9 bases. This CDR3 is built from 15 residues. V shed 4 bases and J 9 bases; nucleotides not matched to a gene: 11. CDR1 is SGHRS and CDR2 is YFSETQ in the germline V gene. The CDR3 sequence is CASSPGGAGGFEQFF. The CDR3 DNA is TGCGCCAGCAGCCCTGGGGGAGCGGGAGGATTTGAGCAGTTCTTC.

The V and J genes are TRBV5-8 and TRBJ2-1, with 7 bases aligning to TRBD1. The trim removed 3 bases at V and 3 bases at J, leaving 3 bases unmatched. The CDR3 loop spans 14 amino acids. Looked up from germline, CDR1 is SGHTS and CDR2 is YDEGEE. The DNA of the CDR3 is TGTGCCAGCAGCTCCGGACAGGTCTACAATGAGCAGTTCTTC. Translating it yields CASSSGQVYNEQFF.

This chain uses TRBV6-4 with TRBJ2-1; 9 bases agree with TRBD1. The germline CDR1 and CDR2 sequences are MRHNA and SNTAGT. The CDR3 totals 15 residues. J lost 6 bases, V lost 8 bases, and 11 bases had no gene match. The CDR3 DNA reads TGTGCCAGCCCTGACTGGACAGGGGTATTCAATGAGCAGTTCTTC. The encoded protein is CASPDWTGVFNEQFF.

This chain links TRBV11-2 with TRBJ2-7, with 9 bases identical to TRBD1. This CDR3 is 14 amino acids long. Germline trimming cut 5 bases from V and 3 bases from J; bases unmatched to any gene: 5. Germline V gene lookup returns CDR1 SGHAT and CDR2 FQNNGV. The CDR3 is CASSKQGAVYEQYF. CDR3 nucleotide sequence: TGTGCCAGCAGCAAACAGGGGGCCGTCTACGAGCAGTACTTC. Complete variable domain (other parts from reference TRBV11-2 and TRBJ2-7): EAGVAQSPRYKIIEKRQSVAFWCNPISGHATLYWYQQILGQGPKLLIQFQNNGVVDDSQLPKDRFSAERLKGVDSTLKIQPAKLEDSAVYLCASSKQGAVYEQYFGPGTRLTVT.

The chain links TRBV5-1 to TRBJ1-1, with TRBD1 identical over 7 bases. CDR3 length: 14 amino acids. The junction had 2 bases not matched to a gene; V was cut back by 3 bases and J by 0 bases. CDR1 SGHRS and CDR2 YFSETQ come from the germline V gene. The CDR3: CASSSTGVNTEAFF. CDR3 in DNA: TGCGCCAGCAGCTCCACAGGGGTGAACACTGAAGCTTTCTTT. Drawing the rest from reference TRBV5-1 and TRBJ1-1, the complete variable domain is KAGVTQTPRYLIKTRGQQVTLSCSPISGHRSVSWYQQTPGQGLQFLFEYFSETQRNKGNFPGRFSGRQFSNSRSEMNVSTLELGDSALYLCASSSTGVNTEAFFGQGTRLTVV.

The chain has TRBV10-3 and TRBJ2-2; possible D gene TRBD2, 7 bases. Germline loops: CDR1 ENHRY, CDR2 SYGVKD. The CDR3 contains 16 residues. Trimming pared 2 bases from V and 0 bases from J, leaving 10 bases between. Written as DNA, the CDR3 is TGTGCCATCAGTGAGCGGGGGGCGTCGAACACCGGGGAGCTGTTTTTT. Its translation: CAISERGASNTGELFF.

The V call is TRBV19, the J call TRBJ1-2; 7 positions match TRBD1. Germline V CDR1 and CDR2: LNHDA, SQIVND (reference sequence). The V segment lost 5 bases and the J segment 6 bases; nucleotides outside the gene matches: 9. The CDR3 contains 14 residues. The CDR3 reads CASSRRQGDDGYTF. CDR3 sequence (DNA): TGTGCCAGTAGTCGTAGACAGGGAGACGATGGCTACACCTTC.

This clone was counted a few times. The chain uses TRBV29-1 and TRBJ2-1, with TRBD2 matching 7 bases. CDR1 and CDR2 (germline): SQVTM, ANQGSEA. The length of the CDR3 is 13 residues. Germline trimming cut 6 bases from V and 8 bases from J; bases unmatched to any gene: 10. CDR3: CSVRPSGGDEQFF. CDR3 nucleotide sequence: TGCAGCGTCCGCCCCTCGGGGGGAGATGAGCAGTTCTTC.

This clone has only a few counts. This chain connects TRBV11-2 to TRBJ2-2; TRBD2 matches 7 bases. CDR1 and CDR2 (germline): SGHAT, FQNNGV. This CDR3 is 14 amino acids long. Losses at the gene ends were 7 bases for V and 7 bases for J; bases not matched to a gene: 9. CDR3 bases: TGTGCCAGCACCTCCGGGGGGTGGGGCGGGGAGCTGTTTTTT. Translated, it gives CASTSGGWGGELFF.

DNA for the CDR3: TGTGCCAGCAGTCCCCCGGGACAGGGGGCGAAAGTGAACACTGAAGCTTTCTTT. Its protein product is CASSPPGQGAKVNTEAFF. The chain carries TRBV28 and TRBJ1-1; the match to TRBD1 covers 12 bases. V lost 5 bases, J lost 0 bases, and 10 bases stayed unmatched. This CDR3 contains 18 residues. The germline CDR1 and CDR2 sequences are MDHEN and SYDVKM.

The rearrangement links TRBV19 to TRBJ2-7; D may be TRBD1 (6 bases). This CDR3 comprises 14 residues. V lost 5 bases to trimming and J lost 3 bases, with 14 bases between them. Germline lookup yields CDR1 LNHDA and CDR2 SQIVND (reference sequence). The CDR3 loop reads CASSYQTGDYEQYF. DNA of the CDR3: TGTGCCAGTAGTTACCAGACAGGAGACTACGAGCAGTACTTC.

The genes are TRBV4-1 and TRBJ2-6; 8 positions match TRBD1. The J segment lost 0 bases and the V segment lost 0 bases, leaving 4 bases of the junction unmatched. CDR1 and CDR2 from the germline V gene are MGHRA and YSYEKL. The CDR3 extends over 18 amino acids. Written as DNA, the CDR3 is TGCGCCAGCAGCCAAGATTGGGGACAGGACTCTGGGGCCAACGTCCTGACTTTC. Its protein product is CASSQDWGQDSGANVLTF.

Comment on this clone: Its ends do not fully match the called genes, so a read error is possible. V and J are TRBV27 and TRBJ1-1; tentatively, D is TRBD1 (6 bases). This CDR3 region has 13 residues. Germline-derived CDR1 and CDR2 are MNHEY and SMNVEV (reference sequence). Written as DNA, the CDR3 is TGTGCCAGCAGTCCCGACAGGAACGCTGAAGCTTTCTTT. Its translation is CASSPDRNAEAFF.